This T cell receptor (beta chain) was captured by sequencing in a study of blood T cell repertoires in COVID-19. Study overall: Acute-phase and convalescent COVID-19 samples originated in the United States, Italy and Spain. The analysed material was cDNA or gDNA that came from T cells, B-cell-depleted T cells, or PBMCs.

This clone appeared a single time. Authors' analysis steps: Reference gene primer amplification in the assay estimated nucleated cell counts. TCRdb keeps only in-frame clones here, not all; method: immunoSEQ multiplex PCR. From that table come the V and J calls and clone size; the DNA was used to work out D and trimming. This table holds about 130,000 clones, roughly 79% found once. The CDR3 loop spans 13 amino acids. Per the germline V gene, CDR1 is SGHTA and CDR2 is FQGNSA. V was clipped by 4 bases and J by 5 bases, with 11 bases between them. This TCR was sampled from an elderly man with acute or convalescent COVID-19. The sample taken for sequencing was peripheral blood. J is TRBJ1-1 and V is TRBV7-2; D remains unclear. CDR3 coding DNA: TGTGCCAGCAGCTCACTACGAGGTACTGAAGCTTTCTTT. Encoded protein: CASSSLRGTEAFF.